This TCR beta chain originates from a study of CD8 T cells in ankylosing spondylitis. Study observations and caveats: Ankylosing spondylitis blood appeared to carry a characteristic TCR beta motif of several highly homologous variants. Existing reports had already noted some motif variants in reactive arthritis synovial fluid and blood.

Library preparation for TCR beta used quantitative 5'-RACE with molecular barcodes. TCRdb itself ran the 5' RACE reads through MiXCR, one entry per CDR3 protein. The profile covers more than 300,000 distinct CDR3 sequences, with approximately 10% appearing a single time and roughly 9.5% taken by the ten largest. This clonotype was counted ten times or more. Its antigen remains unknown. The TCR originated in a female donor with ankylosing spondylitis or in good health (not recorded which). The specimen sequenced was blood, either unsorted or a sorted T cell fraction (not recorded which).

CDR3 bases: TGCAGCGTTGAAGAAGGTCACAATCAGCCCCAGCATTTT. Translating gives CSVEEGHNQPQHF. The chain joins TRBV29-1 to TRBJ1-5, with D uncertain. V lost 0 bases to trimming and J lost 3 bases, with 6 bases between them. The germline CDR1 and CDR2 sequences are SQVTM and ANQGSEA. The CDR3 extends over 13 amino acids.